The 30 T cell receptor beta chains listed next were all sequenced from one sample in a study of human T cells and chemical hapten exposure. Via MiXCR, TCRdb re-called the RACE reads, giving one row per CDR3 protein. Of around 180,000 distinct CDR3 sequences in the sample, approximately 31% were seen once. Time point here: pre-sensitization, week 0. Documented treatment: therapeutic diphenylcyclopropenone sensitization with weekly scalp DPC. Here the sequenced sample was whole blood, taken in connection with sensitization to the hapten diphenylcyclopropenone (DPC). These TCRs come from a woman between 25 and 40 years old with alopecia areata. Some clones in this sample may be carry-over from other donors' samples.

This clonotype was detected a few times. V is TRBV2 and J is TRBJ2-7, with TRBD2 matching over 8 bases. This CDR3 contains 16 residues. Per germline, CDR1 SNHLY and CDR2 FYNNEI. V was clipped by 4 bases and J by 2 bases; unmatched bases: 10. This CDR3 reads CASSVDSGVPPYEQYF. In nucleotides, the CDR3 is TGTGCCAGCAGTGTGGATAGCGGGGTCCCCCCCTACGAGCAGTACTTC.

This clonotype has just a few counts. This rearrangement joins TRBV29-1 to TRBJ2-3; 10 positions agree with TRBD2. The V gene's germline CDR1 is SQVTM and CDR2 ANQGSEA. V dropped 3 bases and J dropped 5; count of bases not matched to a gene: 17. This CDR3 is built from 18 residues. DNA for the CDR3: TGCAGCGTTGATAGTCTAGCGGGAGAATATCTCGGTGAAGATACGCAGTATTTT. The encoded protein is CSVDSLAGEYLGEDTQYF.

The CDR3 loop reads CATSGTSGKKTQYF. CDR3 in DNA: TGTGCCACCTCCGGGACTAGCGGGAAAAAGACCCAGTACTTC. The chain uses TRBV24-1 and TRBJ2-5, with TRBD2 matching over 13 bases. This CDR3 is built from 14 residues. V dropped 9 bases and J dropped 6; count of bases not matched to a gene: 6. Germline V gene data show CDR1 as KGHDR and CDR2 as SFDVKD.

This clonotype was seen a handful of times. V gene TRBV29-1 combines with J gene TRBJ2-2, with D possibly TRBD1 on 6 matching bases. Germline CDR1 is SQVTM and CDR2 is ANQGSEA. Trimming left V 7 bases short and J 4 bases short, with 16 bases between. The length of the CDR3 is 14 residues. The CDR3 coding sequence is TGCAGCGCCCGGGACACCCGCCCCACCGGGGAGCTGTTTTTT. Amino acids: CSARDTRPTGELFF.

This clonotype turned up a few times. The DNA of the CDR3 is TGCAGTGCTAGTTCGGGACCGGCCTACAATGAGCAGTTCTTC. Translating it yields CSASSGPAYNEQFF. This chain connects TRBV20-1 to TRBJ2-1, with D perhaps assigned TRBD1 or TRBD2 (5 bases each). CDR1 DFQATT and CDR2 SNEGSKA come from the germline V gene (reference sequence). The length of the CDR3 is 14 residues. V lost 3 bases, J lost 2 bases, and 11 bases lay in between.

This clonotype was seen more than once but under ten times. V usage is TRBV3-1 and J usage is TRBJ2-1, with D perhaps being TRBD1 or TRBD2 (5 bases each). Per germline, CDR1 LGHDT and CDR2 YNNKEL (reference sequence). This CDR3 is 17 amino acids long. Deletions cut 0 bases from V and 9 bases from J, with 21 bases between. As DNA, the CDR3 is TGTGCCAGCAGCCAAGATTGGGTGGCAGGGAGTGTAGGTGAGCAGTTCTTC. This encodes CASSQDWVAGSVGEQFF.

This chain links TRBV28 with TRBJ2-1; possibly TRBD2 for D (6 bases). The germline CDR1 and CDR2 sequences are MDHEN and SYDVKM. The CDR3 consists of 14 residues. Trimming removed 4 bases at V and 6 bases at J, with 13 bases between. CDR3 protein: CASSSPGLSNEQFF. The CDR3 region has the DNA TGTGCCAGCAGTTCGCCCGGACTAAGCAATGAGCAGTTCTTC.

The gene calls are TRBV12-5 and TRBJ1-2; the D gene is possibly TRBD1 (5 bases). The ends were cut back, 0 bases at V and 6 bases at J, with 11 bases in the middle. The CDR3 covers 14 residues. Looked up from germline, CDR1 is LGHNT and CDR2 is FRNRAP. CDR3 residues: CASGLVTGTDGYTF. The CDR3 region has the DNA TGTGCTAGTGGTTTGGTAACCGGGACTGATGGCTACACCTTC.

The rearrangement links TRBV7-2 to TRBJ2-1; D is undetermined. The V gene lost 2 bases and the J gene lost 10 bases, with 9 bases spanning the gap. The CDR3 extends over 12 amino acids. Germline V gene data show CDR1 as SGHTA and CDR2 as FQGNSA. CDR3: CASSLYSEEQFF. The DNA for the CDR3 is TGTGCCAGCAGCTTATATTCCGAAGAGCAGTTCTTC.

In its sample, this clonotype was seen many times. The V gene is TRBV29-1, the J gene TRBJ2-3; no firm D call. Deletions cut 4 bases from V and 2 bases from J, with 4 bases between. This CDR3 has 11 residues. Germline values: CDR1 SQVTM, CDR2 ANQGSEA. CDR3 in amino acids: CSVATTDTQYF. The CDR3 region has the DNA TGCAGCGTTGCCACCACAGATACGCAGTATTTT.

Many counts were recorded for this clonotype. An end of the junction does not agree with germline; a read error may underlie this. This chain joins TRBV20-1 and TRBJ2-3; perhaps TRBD2 as D (6 bases). Germline V lookup: CDR1 DFQATT, CDR2 SNEGSKA (reference sequence). The CDR3 extends over 13 amino acids. The CDR3 nucleotides are TGCAGTGGTAGAGGCGGAGGGTCAGATACGCAGTATTTT. Protein sequence: CSGRGGGSDTQYF.

The rearrangement uses TRBV29-1 and TRBJ1-1; a weak D match, TRBD1 (5 bases). The V end was cut by 8 bases, the J end by 4 bases, with 14 bases between. CDR1 SQVTM and CDR2 ANQGSEA come from the germline V gene. The length of the CDR3 is 12 residues. CDR3 protein: CSTRAGLTEAFF. The DNA of the CDR3 is TGCAGCACCAGGGCGGGTCTCACTGAAGCTTTCTTT.

This rearrangement joins TRBV7-9 to TRBJ1-3, with 9 bases fitting TRBD1. The V segment lost 5 bases and the J segment 0 bases; nucleotides outside the gene matches: 5. The CDR3 has 16 amino acids. Germline V lookup: CDR1 SEHNR, CDR2 FQNEAQ (reference sequence). CDR3 sequence (DNA): TGTGCCAGCAGCGAACGGACAGGGGCCTCTGGAAACACCATATATTTT. Protein: CASSERTGASGNTIYF.

The chain uses TRBV18 and TRBJ2-1; weak D call: TRBD2 (6 bases). V gave up 0 bases and J gave up 8 bases, with 11 bases separating them. CDR3 size: 14 residues. CDR1 is KGHSH, CDR2 LQKENI, per germline. The CDR3 protein is CASSPPSSGDEQFF. The CDR3 DNA reads as TGTGCCAGCTCACCACCTTCTTCGGGGGATGAGCAGTTCTTC.

The chain's CDR3 is CASSFRAGGRIDTQYF. The CDR3 nucleotides are TGTGCCAGCAGCTTTCGCGCAGGCGGTAGGATAGATACGCAGTATTTT. The rearrangement uses TRBV7-3 and TRBJ2-3; D remains unclear. The CDR3 is 16 amino acids. V lost 3 bases and J 5 bases, leaving 18 bases between the germline ends. The germline V gene has CDR1 SGHTA and CDR2 FQGTGA.

V and J are TRBV5-1 and TRBJ1-4, with 9 bases identical to TRBD1. The CDR3 spans 14 residues. The ends lost 7 bases at V and 8 bases at J; junction bases unmatched: 9. The germline V gene has CDR1 SGHRS and CDR2 YFSETQ. The CDR3 bases are TGCGCCAGCGCCAGACAGGGGGATGACGAAAAACTGTTTTTT. Protein: CASARQGDDEKLFF.

This clonotype was counted a few times. The gene calls are TRBV6-2 or TRBV6-3 and TRBJ2-5, with 11 nucleotides matching TRBD2. This CDR3 contains 19 residues. Germline V gene sequence: CDR1 MNHEY, CDR2 SVGEGT. The trim removed 6 bases at V and 1 base at J, leaving 16 bases unmatched. CDR3 DNA sequence: TGTGCCAGCAGCCGTTCCCTTTTACCGGGACTAGCGGTCCAAGAGACCCAGTACTTC. Translated: CASSRSLLPGLAVQETQYF.

The chain has TRBV7-3 and TRBJ2-1; TRBD2 is a possible D gene (5 bases). Germline CDR1 reads SGHTA; CDR2 reads FQGTGA. The CDR3 spans 13 residues. V lost 2 bases to trimming and J lost 6 bases, with 8 bases between them. The chain's CDR3 is CASSLGSPNEQFF. CDR3 in DNA: TGTGCCAGCAGCTTAGGGAGTCCCAATGAGCAGTTCTTC.

There are a few counts of this clonotype. The rearrangement links TRBV5-1 to TRBJ2-2, with TRBD1 as a possible D gene (5 bases). V lost 0 bases and J lost 0, with 9 bases in between. There are 16 residues in the CDR3. Germline values: CDR1 SGHRS, CDR2 YFSETQ. This chain's CDR3 is CASSLGGHSNTGELFF. For the CDR3, the DNA is TGCGCCAGCAGCTTGGGAGGACACTCGAACACCGGGGAGCTGTTTTTT.

This clonotype has more than one count but fewer than ten. The chain recombines TRBV20-1 with TRBJ2-2; D uncertain. This CDR3 is 13 amino acids long. V was pared by 0 bases and J by 5 bases, with 7 bases between. The germline V gene has CDR1 DFQATT and CDR2 SNEGSKA (reference sequence). The CDR3 DNA reads TGCAGTGCTAGAGATCTGACAACCGGGGAGCTGTTTTTT. Protein product: CSARDLTTGELFF.

This clonotype was counted a few times. The genes are TRBV4-1 and TRBJ2-7, with D tentatively TRBD2 (5 bases). Trimming removed 0 bases from V and 3 bases from J, with 9 bases in between. This CDR3 is built from 14 residues. Germline CDR1 is MGHRA and CDR2 is YSYEKL. CDR3 protein: CASSQDKTSYEQYF. In DNA form, the CDR3 reads TGCGCCAGCAGCCAAGATAAAACTAGCTACGAGCAGTACTTC.

The rearrangement links TRBV12-3 or TRBV12-4 to TRBJ1-1; D call uncertain. V lost 3 bases to trimming and J lost 1 base, with 9 bases between them. The CDR3 spans 14 residues. The CDR3 loop reads CASSFGRANTEAFF. In nucleotides, the CDR3 is TGTGCCAGCAGTTTTGGAAGAGCGAACACTGAAGCTTTCTTT.

The gene calls are TRBV6-5 and TRBJ2-7; 7 nucleotides agree with TRBD1. V gave up 11 bases and J gave up 2 bases; unmatched junction bases: 9. Germline V lookup: CDR1 MNHEY, CDR2 SVGAGI. The CDR3 loop spans 13 amino acids. CDR3 region: CASTGDPTYEQYF. The CDR3 DNA is TGTGCCTCCACAGGGGACCCGACCTACGAGCAGTACTTC.

The gene calls are TRBV20-1 and TRBJ1-5, with 8 bases identical to TRBD1. Germline CDR1 DFQATT, CDR2 SNEGSKA (reference sequence). The V gene end was trimmed by 5 bases and the J gene end by 3 bases; junction bases not matched to a gene: 9. The CDR3 extends over 15 amino acids. The CDR3: CSASLRDRFNQPQHF. CDR3 coding DNA: TGCAGTGCTTCTCTGCGGGACAGGTTCAATCAGCCCCAGCATTTT.

In DNA form, the CDR3 reads TGTGCCAGCAGTGAGATAGCGGGGGGGCTGGGTGAGCAGTTCTTC. This gives the protein CASSEIAGGLGEQFF. The chain employs TRBV2 and TRBJ2-1; 11 nucleotides match TRBD2. V shed 3 bases, J shed 9 bases, and the junction held 7 bases outside the gene matches. CDR1 and CDR2 from the germline V gene are SNHLY and FYNNEI. CDR3 length: 15 residues.

At least ten counts were recorded for this clonotype. The chain combines TRBV28 with TRBJ1-5; D is unclear. The CDR3 is made up of 13 amino acids. Germline loops: CDR1 MDHEN, CDR2 SYDVKM. Trimming took off 6 bases at V and 11 bases at J, with 17 bases between the two ends. CDR3 in DNA: TGTGCCAGCAGGTCTATGCAGGAATGGGCCCAGCATTTT. Amino acids: CASRSMQEWAQHF.

In its sample, this clonotype was seen many times. The chain uses TRBV3-1 and TRBJ2-5; D uncertain. The CDR3 is made up of 11 amino acids. CDR1 and CDR2 (germline): LGHDT, YNNKEL (reference sequence). The V and J ends lost 1 base and 5 bases respectively, with 2 bases between them. CDR3 DNA sequence: TGTGCCAGCAGCCAAGGGGAGACCCAGTACTTC. It translates to CASSQGETQYF.

The chain links TRBV28 to TRBJ1-5, with 7 bases fitting TRBD1. Per the germline V gene, CDR1 is MDHEN and CDR2 is SYDVKM. V shed 1 base and J 8 bases; nucleotides not matched to a gene: 17. The CDR3 has 18 amino acids. The CDR3 DNA follows: TGTGCCAGCAGTTTATTAGGACAGGTCATAGGGTACGTCAAGCCCCAGCATTTT. Residues: CASSLLGQVIGYVKPQHF.

This clonotype came up a few times. The chain recombines TRBV20-1 with TRBJ2-7, with 10 bases identical to TRBD1. The CDR3 runs 13 residues. The V gene's germline CDR1 is DFQATT and CDR2 SNEGSKA (reference sequence). Trimming at V came to 6 bases and at J to 4 bases, leaving 6 bases not matched to a gene. CDR3 amino acids: CSAADRGLYEQYF. As DNA, the CDR3 is TGCAGTGCCGCAGACAGGGGGCTTTACGAGCAGTACTTC.

This sequence joins TRBV10-3 and TRBJ1-2, with D possibly TRBD1 on 6 matching bases. Deletions cut 10 bases from V and 2 bases from J, with 14 bases between. The germline gives CDR1 ENHRY, CDR2 SYGVKD. The CDR3 is 13 residues long. CDR3 sequence (DNA): TGTGCCAGCCTGGGGGGGCAGAACTATGGCTACACCTTC. It encodes CASLGGQNYGYTF.